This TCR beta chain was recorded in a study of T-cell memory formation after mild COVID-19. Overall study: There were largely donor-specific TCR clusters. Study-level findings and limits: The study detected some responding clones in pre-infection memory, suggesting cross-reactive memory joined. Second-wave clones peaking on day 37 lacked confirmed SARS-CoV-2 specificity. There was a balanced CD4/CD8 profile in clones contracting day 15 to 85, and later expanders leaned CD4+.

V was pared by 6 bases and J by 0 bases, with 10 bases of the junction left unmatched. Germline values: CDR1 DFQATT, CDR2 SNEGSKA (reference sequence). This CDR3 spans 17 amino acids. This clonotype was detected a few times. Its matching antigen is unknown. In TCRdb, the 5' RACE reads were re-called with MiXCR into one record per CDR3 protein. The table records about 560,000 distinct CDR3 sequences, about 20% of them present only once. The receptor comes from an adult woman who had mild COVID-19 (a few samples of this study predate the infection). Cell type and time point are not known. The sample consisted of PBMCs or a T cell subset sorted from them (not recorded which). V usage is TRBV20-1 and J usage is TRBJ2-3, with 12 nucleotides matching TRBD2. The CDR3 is CSATGASGGASTDTQYF. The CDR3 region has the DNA TGCAGTGCCACGGGAGCTAGCGGGGGGGCTAGCACAGATACGCAGTATTTT.